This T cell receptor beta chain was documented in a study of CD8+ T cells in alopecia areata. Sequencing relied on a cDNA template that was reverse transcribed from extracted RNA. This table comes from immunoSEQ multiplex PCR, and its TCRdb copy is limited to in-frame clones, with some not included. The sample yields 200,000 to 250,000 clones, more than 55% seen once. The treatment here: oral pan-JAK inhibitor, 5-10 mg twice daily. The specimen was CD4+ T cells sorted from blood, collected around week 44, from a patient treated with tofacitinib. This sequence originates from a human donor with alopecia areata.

CDR3 DNA: TGCGCCAGCAGAACCGGGACAGGGAACGAGCAGTACTTC. Amino acids: CASRTGTGNEQYF. V usage is TRBV5-1 and J usage is TRBJ2-7; TRBD1 agrees at 9 bases. Germline V CDR1 and CDR2: SGHRS, YFSETQ. J lost 5 bases, V lost 5 bases, and 5 bases had no gene match. This CDR3 spans 13 amino acids.